These T cell receptor beta chains were read from a single sample in a study of beta chain features in type 1 diabetes. Method: immunoSEQ multiplex PCR; TCRdb's copy keeps in-frame clones and lacks some. The sample yields around 430,000 clones, approximately 28% seen once. Sequenced input: naive CD4+ T cells from blood. These receptors were collected from a young man in good health. Each CDR3 is given with its conserved first and last residue. The D gene is left open where the match is weak. Size is stated for part of the rows, as once, few or many counts, or as a class when the clone is expanded.

>TRBV9|TRBD2|.|TRBJ2-7
CASSLRLAGAGEQYF
TGTGCCAGCAGCCTTCGACTAGCGGGAGCTGGTGAGCAGTACTTC
>TRBV10-3|TRBD1|once|TRBJ2-6
CAIRQGDSGANVLTF
TGTGCCATCAGACAGGGGGACTCTGGGGCCAACGTCCTGACTTTC
>TRBV10-3|.|.|TRBJ1-1
CAISDLRENTEAFF
TGTGCCATCAGTGATTTAAGGGAGAACACTGAAGCTTTCTTT
>TRBV5-1|.|few|TRBJ2-1
CASSLPVGGVYNEQFF
TGCGCCAGCAGCTTGCCTGTGGGAGGTGTCTACAATGAGCAGTTCTTC
>TRBV25-1|.|once|TRBJ1-4
CASSEMNGGLEKLFF
TGTGCCAGCAGTGAAATGAACGGAGGTCTTGAAAAACTGTTTTTT
>TRBV9|.|.|TRBJ2-3
CASSPLGTDTQYF
TGTGCCAGCAGCCCCCTGGGGACAGATACGCAGTATTTT
>TRBV23-1|.|few|TRBJ1-2
CASSQLDSSQGYTF
TGCGCCAGCAGTCAGCTGGACAGTTCTCAGGGCTACACCTTC
>TRBV18|.|few|TRBJ1-5
CASSRVRNQPQHF
TGTGCCAGCTCACGTGTACGCAATCAGCCCCAGCATTTT
>TRBV28|.|.|TRBJ1-2
CASSRFVGDGYTF
TGTGCCAGCAGTCGCTTCGTTGGTGACGGCTACACCTTC
>TRBV7-6|.|.|TRBJ2-6
CASSFGGPTSGANVLTF
TGTGCCAGCAGCTTCGGGGGTCCAACCTCTGGGGCCAACGTCCTGACTTTC
>TRBV7-9|.|.|TRBJ1-1
CASSLSGGTEAFF
TGTGCCAGCAGCTTGAGCGGTGGCACTGAAGCTTTCTTT
>TRBV28|TRBD2|.|TRBJ2-7
CASSPAGTSGTHEQYF
TGTGCCAGCAGTCCAGCCGGGACTAGCGGGACCCACGAGCAGTACTTC
>TRBV30|.|.|TRBJ1-5
CAWSVRGSQPQHF
TGTGCCTGGAGTGTACGGGGAAGTCAGCCCCAGCATTTT